A single sample is the source of the 26 T cell receptor beta chains below, sequenced in a study of low-dose radiotherapy and immunotherapy resistance in tumors. Primers used for first-strand cDNA, a TRAV- and TRBV-specific set, covered both alpha and beta chains. Amplification, which lasted around 22 PCR cycles, used a constant-region primer and V-primer adapter to amplify TCRs. Each CDR3 protein gets one entry after TCRdb re-called the reads with MiXCR. The sample gives fewer than 20,000 distinct CDR3 sequences, around 72% of which show up once; roughly 10% is in the top ten. These receptors were collected from a human donor with advanced metastatic prostate, ovarian, gallbladder or colorectal cancer (not recorded which). This table probably holds off-target reads from a library built for another chain.

The chain joins TRBV5-1 to TRBJ1-2, with 8 positions matching TRBD1. The CDR3 is 13 residues long. With 7 bases clipped from V and 4 bases from J, the junction kept 6 bases outside the gene matches. Per germline, CDR1 SGHRS and CDR2 YFSETQ. For the CDR3, the DNA is TGCGCCAGCGGGACAGGAAGCACCTATGGCTACACCTTC. Its translation is CASGTGSTYGYTF. The full variable domain, rest sourced from reference TRBV5-1 and TRBJ1-2, is KAGVTQTPRYLIKTRGQQVTLSCSPISGHRSVSWYQQTPGQGLQFLFEYFSETQRNKGNFPGRFSGRQFSNSRSEMNVSTLELGDSALYLCASGTGSTYGYTFGSGTRLTVV.

This sequence joins TRBV19 and TRBJ2-3; D might be TRBD1 (5 bases). The CDR3 sequence is 15 residues long. V lost 4 bases and J 3 bases, leaving 14 bases between the germline ends. In germline, CDR1 is LNHDA, CDR2 SQIVND (reference sequence). CDR3 nucleotides: TGTGCCAGTAGTAGCAGGGATTTCGCGACAGATACGCAGTATTTT. Its protein is CASSSRDFATDTQYF.

The count of this clonotype is one. This chain links TRBV18 with TRBJ2-2, with a tentative D call TRBD1 (6 bases). CDR1 and CDR2 from the germline V gene are KGHSH and LQKENI. V was clipped by 1 base and J by 3 bases, with 12 bases between them. This CDR3 is 16 amino acids long. CDR3 loop: CASSPQTTGHTGELFF. DNA of the CDR3: TGTGCCAGCTCACCACAGACTACAGGGCACACCGGGGAGCTGTTTTTT. The entire variable domain, with the rest obtained from reference TRBV18 and TRBJ2-2, is as follows: NAGVMQNPRHLVRRRGQEARLRCSPMKGHSHVYWYRQLPEEGLKFMVYLQKENIIDESGMPKERFSAEFPKEGPSILRIQQVVRGDSAAYFCASSPQTTGHTGELFFGEGSRLTVL.

In this sample, this clonotype turned up once. The rearrangement uses TRBV6-6 and TRBJ2-6; D call uncertain. The CDR3 totals 15 residues. Trimming cost V 6 bases and J 0 bases, with 9 bases left between them. Germline V gives CDR1 MNHNY, CDR2 SVGAGI (reference sequence). CDR3 nucleotide sequence: TGTGCCAGCAGCCCCGGCTCCTCTGGGGCCAACGTCCTGACTTTC. The encoded protein is CASSPGSSGANVLTF.

This sequence joins TRBV4-1 and TRBJ2-4; 7 nucleotides match TRBD2. This CDR3 is 17 amino acids long. V trimming: 0 bases; J trimming: 6 bases; junction bases outside the gene matches: 11. Germline loops: CDR1 MGHRA, CDR2 YSYEKL. DNA of the CDR3: TGCGCCAGCAGCCAAGATCCCGGGGACGGGGGGAGAAACATTCAGTACTTC. Amino acid sequence: CASSQDPGDGGRNIQYF.

The chain employs TRBV5-6 and TRBJ1-2, with a tentative D call TRBD1 (5 bases). CDR1 and CDR2 from the germline V gene are SGHDT and YYEEEE. This CDR3 has 13 amino acids. Trimming took off 3 bases at V and 7 bases at J, with 13 bases between the two ends. DNA for the CDR3: TGTGCCAGCAGCTCTGCCGGGGACTCTGGCTACACCTTC. Translating it yields CASSSAGDSGYTF.

The gene calls are TRBV19 and TRBJ2-1, with 7 bases aligning to TRBD1. The CDR3 runs to 16 residues. CDR1 LNHDA and CDR2 SQIVND come from the germline V gene (reference sequence). After removal of 6 bases from V and 5 bases from J, the junction contained 13 bases not matched to a gene. CDR3 nucleotides: TGTGCCAGTAGCGCAGCGAGGGGGCTTAAGGACAATGAGCAGTTCTTC. Its protein is CASSAARGLKDNEQFF.

The rearrangement links TRBV5-1 to TRBJ2-2; TRBD2 is a possible D gene (6 bases). CDR1 and CDR2 from the germline V gene are SGHRS and YFSETQ. V lost 4 bases and J lost 7, with 11 bases in between. This CDR3 has 13 residues. The CDR3 nucleotides read TGCGCCAGCAGCCAGGAGGGCATCGGGGAGCTGTTTTTT. Translating it yields CASSQEGIGELFF.

This clonotype has a handful of counts. The chain employs TRBV6-2 or TRBV6-3 and TRBJ2-2; 8 nucleotides agree with TRBD2. V dropped 6 bases and J dropped 0; count of bases not matched to a gene: 3. The germline gives CDR1 MNHEY, CDR2 SVGEGT. There are 15 residues in the CDR3. CDR3 loop: CASRTSGSNTGELFF. The DNA for the CDR3 is TGTGCCAGCAGAACTAGCGGCTCGAACACCGGGGAGCTGTTTTTT.

The CDR3 is CASSLWTGKAFF. The CDR3 bases are TGTGCCAGCAGCTTATGGACAGGAAAAGCTTTCTTT. This chain links TRBV7-2 with TRBJ1-1; 7 nucleotides line up with TRBD1. Losses at the gene ends were 2 bases for V and 9 bases for J; bases not matched to a gene: 3. Germline V gene lookup returns CDR1 SGHTA and CDR2 FQGNSA. The CDR3 runs 12 residues. The full variable domain, its missing parts supplied by reference TRBV7-2 and TRBJ1-1, is GAGVSQSPSNKVTEKGKDVELRCDPISGHTALYWYRQSLGQGLEFLIYFQGNSAPDKSGLPSDRFSAERTGGSVSTLTIQRTQQEDSAVYLCASSLWTGKAFFGQGTRLTVV.

This clonotype appeared a single time. V usage is TRBV28 and J usage is TRBJ2-5; no reliable D call. This CDR3 spans 14 amino acids. Germline CDR1 MDHEN, CDR2 SYDVKM. The V gene lost 5 bases and the J gene lost 5 bases, with 15 bases spanning the gap. The CDR3 nucleotides read TGTGCCAGCAGTCCTCTGGACGAGTTCGAGACCCAGTACTTC. Its translation is CASSPLDEFETQYF.

This chain links TRBV4-2 with TRBJ1-5; D gene unclear. V shed 0 bases and J shed 7 bases, with 16 bases lying between them. Looked up from germline, CDR1 is LGHNA and CDR2 is YNFKEQ. The CDR3 sequence is 16 residues long. The CDR3, as DNA: TGTGCCAGCAGCCAAGATGTGGGCGGAGCTGGGCAGCCCCAGCATTTT. Its protein product is CASSQDVGGAGQPQHF.

This chain joins TRBV29-1 and TRBJ1-5; 8 bases line up with TRBD1. Unmatched junction bases numbered 4, after V lost 6 bases and J lost 3 bases. Per the germline V gene, CDR1 is SQVTM and CDR2 is ANQGSEA. The CDR3 is made up of 13 amino acids. The CDR3 region has the DNA TGCAGCGTCGGGACAGGCACCAATCAGCCCCAGCATTTT. This translates into CSVGTGTNQPQHF.

This clonotype was found once. The rearrangement joins TRBV7-3 to TRBJ2-2; 7 bases align to TRBD1. J lost 3 bases, V lost 7 bases, and 5 bases had no gene match. In germline, CDR1 is SGHTA, CDR2 FQGTGA. The CDR3 runs to 14 residues. CDR3 sequence (DNA): TGTGCCAGCACACGACAGGGCGACACCGGGGAGCTGTTTTTT. Its translation is CASTRQGDTGELFF. The entire variable domain, with the rest obtained from reference TRBV7-3 and TRBJ2-2, is as follows: GAGVSQTPSNKVTEKGKYVELRCDPISGHTALYWYRQSLGQGPEFLIYFQGTGAADDSGLPNDRFFAVRPEGSVSTLKIQRTERGDSAVYLCASTRQGDTGELFFGEGSRLTVL.

V is TRBV28 and J is TRBJ1-6; D call uncertain. V lost 6 bases and J 5 bases, leaving 14 bases between the germline ends. This CDR3 spans 15 amino acids. Germline V gene lookup returns CDR1 MDHEN and CDR2 SYDVKM. The CDR3 is CASSPPTGNNSPLHF. The CDR3, as DNA: TGTGCCAGCAGCCCCCCGACGGGTAATAATTCACCCCTCCACTTT.

The chain employs TRBV29-1 and TRBJ1-1, with D perhaps TRBD1 (5 bases). The CDR3 is made up of 13 amino acids. V was cut by 4 bases and J by 6 bases, with 15 bases left in between. In germline, CDR1 is SQVTM, CDR2 ANQGSEA. CDR3 sequence reads: CSVGVSGTPEAFF. The CDR3 DNA reads TGCAGCGTTGGAGTATCCGGGACCCCTGAAGCTTTCTTT.

This chain joins TRBV3-1 and TRBJ1-2, with D hard to call. The CDR3 totals 13 residues. Trimming took off 6 bases at V and 1 base at J, with 9 bases between the two ends. Germline V lookup: CDR1 LGHDT, CDR2 YNNKEL (reference sequence). For the CDR3, the DNA is TGTGCCAGCAGTCCCGGAAATAACTATGGCTACACCTTC. It codes for CASSPGNNYGYTF.

The CDR3: CASTASTDTQYF. DNA for the CDR3: TGTGCCAGCACGGCTAGCACAGATACGCAGTATTTT. This chain uses TRBV28 with TRBJ2-3; D remains ambiguous. V was clipped by 7 bases and J by 0 bases, with 5 bases between them. Germline CDR1 and CDR2: MDHEN and SYDVKM. This CDR3 spans 12 amino acids.

This clonotype was counted between two and nine times. The DNA of the CDR3 is TGTGCCAGCAGTTTGCGACATGGGTCACCCCTCCACTTT. Amino acid sequence: CASSLRHGSPLHF. The chain links TRBV12-3 or TRBV12-4 to TRBJ1-6; D gene unclear. The CDR3 covers 13 residues. Trimming left V 3 bases short and J 10 bases short, with 10 bases between.

The chain uses TRBV4-1 and TRBJ2-3; 10 nucleotides line up with TRBD1. V shed 3 bases and J 5 bases; nucleotides not matched to a gene: 5. The CDR3 is made up of 15 amino acids. Germline CDR1 and CDR2: MGHRA and YSYEKL. The CDR3 bases are TGCGCCAGCAGCCAGGACAGGGGGGGCGGAGATACGCAGTATTTT. This encodes CASSQDRGGGDTQYF.

The V gene is TRBV28, the J gene TRBJ1-5; a weak D match, TRBD1 (6 bases). Trimming took 5 bases from V and 7 from J, leaving 9 bases between them. The CDR3 length is 12 residues. Germline loops: CDR1 MDHEN, CDR2 SYDVKM. DNA of the CDR3: TGTGCCAGCAGTCAGACAGGCCAGCCCCAGCATTTT. This encodes CASSQTGQPQHF.

The rearrangement uses TRBV29-1 and TRBJ2-7; 7 positions agree with TRBD1. The CDR3 spans 12 residues. Unmatched junction bases numbered 9, after V lost 4 bases and J lost 9 bases. The germline CDR1 and CDR2 sequences are SQVTM and ANQGSEA. CDR3 bases: TGCAGCGTTGGGGCCACAGGGGCCCCGCAGTACTTC. Translating it yields CSVGATGAPQYF.

The table lists this clonotype with a count of one. This chain connects TRBV28 to TRBJ1-4; the D is unclear. This CDR3 spans 16 amino acids. CDR1 is MDHEN, CDR2 SYDVKM, per germline. V was shortened by 6 bases and J by 11 bases, with 25 bases between the two germline ends. The CDR3 coding sequence is TGTGCCAGCAGCCTGACGAGCGCGGGTGCGAGGAGGAAACTGTTTTTT. The encoded protein is CASSLTSAGARRKLFF. Drawing the rest from reference TRBV28 and TRBJ1-4, the complete variable domain is DVKVTQSSRYLVKRTGEKVFLECVQDMDHENMFWYRQDPGLGLRLIYFSYDVKMKEKGDIPEGYSVSREKKERFSLILESASTNQTSMYLCASSLTSAGARRKLFFGSGTQLSVL.

The V call is TRBV11-2, the J call TRBJ1-1, with D perhaps TRBD1 (6 bases). Germline lookup yields CDR1 SGHAT and CDR2 FQNNGV. Between the trimmed V and J ends, which lost 3 bases and 7 bases, there was a span of 12 bases. This CDR3 has 13 amino acids. The DNA for the CDR3 is TGTGCCAGCAGCTTCGGGGGGCCGGGTGAAGCTTTCTTT. Translation gives CASSFGGPGEAFF.

Only one count was recorded for this clonotype. The gene calls are TRBV11-2 and TRBJ2-5, with 9 bases identical to TRBD1. CDR3 length: 14 amino acids. CDR1 is SGHAT and CDR2 is FQNNGV in the germline V gene. After removal of 5 bases from V and 4 bases from J, the junction contained 5 bases not matched to a gene. The CDR3 DNA sequence: TGTGCCAGCAGCGCAACAGGGGGCTCAGAGACCCAGTACTTC. This encodes CASSATGGSETQYF.

V gene TRBV5-4 combines with J gene TRBJ2-2; D is possibly TRBD2 (6 bases). The CDR3 runs to 16 residues. Trimming shortened V by 3 bases and J by 3 bases, and 15 bases separated the two germline ends. The germline V gene encodes CDR1 SGHNT and CDR2 YYREEE (reference sequence). DNA of the CDR3: TGTGCCAGCAGCTCTGGAGGGAGGAGGGACACCGGGGAGCTGTTTTTT. Its protein product is CASSSGGRRDTGELFF.